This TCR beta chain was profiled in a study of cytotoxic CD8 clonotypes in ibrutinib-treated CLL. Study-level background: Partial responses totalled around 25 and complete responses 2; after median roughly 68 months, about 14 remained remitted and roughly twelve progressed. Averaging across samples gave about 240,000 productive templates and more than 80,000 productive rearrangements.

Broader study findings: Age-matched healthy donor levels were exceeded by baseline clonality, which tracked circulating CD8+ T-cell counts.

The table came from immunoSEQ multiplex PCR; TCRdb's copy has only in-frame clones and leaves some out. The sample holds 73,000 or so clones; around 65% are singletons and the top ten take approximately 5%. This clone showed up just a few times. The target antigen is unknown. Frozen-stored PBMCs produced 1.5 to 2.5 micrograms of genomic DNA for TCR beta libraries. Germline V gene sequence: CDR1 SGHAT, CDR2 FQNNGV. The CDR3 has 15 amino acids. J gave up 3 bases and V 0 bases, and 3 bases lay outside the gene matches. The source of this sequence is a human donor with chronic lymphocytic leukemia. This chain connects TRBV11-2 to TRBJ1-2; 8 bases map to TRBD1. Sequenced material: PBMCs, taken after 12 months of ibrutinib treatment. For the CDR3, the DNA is TGTGCCAGCAGCTTAGACAGGGGGCCCTACTATGGCTACACCTTC. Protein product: CASSLDRGPYYGYTF.